The next 27 T cell receptor beta chains were all read from a single sample in a study of cytomegalovirus exposure and HLA in healthy donors. 60 Vbeta and 13 Jbeta primers were used in PCR. Sequencing was performed with immunoSEQ multiplex PCR; in TCRdb, only in-frame clones are kept and a portion is missing. This sample has 100,000 to 150,000 clones, with roughly 82% found just once. The sample taken for sequencing was PBMCs. These receptors originate from a boy aged 5-17 years in good health and CMV-seronegative.

The sample holds a few counts of this clone. This sequence joins TRBV5-4 and TRBJ1-1; D is uncertain. CDR1 and CDR2 (germline): SGHNT, YYREEE (reference sequence). With 1 base removed from V and 0 bases from J, the gap between germline ends came to 10 bases. CDR3 length: 15 amino acids. CDR3 sequence: CASSLWRNMNTEAFF. The CDR3 coding sequence is TGTGCCAGCAGCTTGTGGCGGAACATGAACACTGAAGCTTTCTTT.

This clone was counted a single time. This chain joins TRBV23-1 and TRBJ2-7, with D possibly matching TRBD2 (5 bases). TRBV23-1 is an ORF, and what it does is uncertain. This CDR3 is built from 16 residues. With 7 bases removed from V and 2 bases from J, the gap between germline ends came to 21 bases. CDR3 nucleotides: TGCGCCAGCACCCCGGGTTCGGTTCGGGAACCCTACGAGCAGTACTTC. Translation: CASTPGSVREPYEQYF.

The chain joins TRBV19 to TRBJ2-2; no firm D call. The CDR3 spans 11 residues. Germline CDR1 is LNHDA and CDR2 is SQIVND (reference sequence). The V and J ends lost 11 bases and 6 bases respectively, with 10 bases between them. CDR3 region: CAAGVAGELFF. CDR3 DNA: TGTGCCGCTGGAGTCGCCGGGGAGCTGTTTTTT.

V usage is TRBV6-5 and J usage is TRBJ2-7, with TRBD2 identical over 8 bases. The J segment lost 0 bases and the V segment lost 6 bases, leaving 1 base of the junction unmatched. The CDR3 runs to 13 residues. Germline loops: CDR1 MNHEY, CDR2 SVGAGI. Written as DNA, the CDR3 is TGTGCCAGCAGCCTAGCGGGCTCCTACGAGCAGTACTTC. This sequence encodes CASSLAGSYEQYF.

The chain uses TRBV7-2 and TRBJ2-1; D is perhaps TRBD2 (6 bases). V was trimmed by 4 bases and J by 5 bases, leaving 15 bases between them. Germline loops: CDR1 SGHTA, CDR2 FQGNSA. The CDR3 runs to 15 residues. The CDR3 nucleotides read TGTGCCAGCAGCTACACCGGGACTTACAACAATGAGCAGTTCTTC. This sequence encodes CASSYTGTYNNEQFF.

The genes are TRBV29-1 and TRBJ2-7, with D possibly TRBD1 on 6 matching bases. V was shortened by 4 bases and J by 0 bases, with 10 bases between the two germline ends. The CDR3 extends over 13 amino acids. Germline CDR1 and CDR2: SQVTM and ANQGSEA. The CDR3 DNA reads TGCAGCGTTGGGGGGCGGGTCTCCTACGAGCAGTACTTC. Protein product: CSVGGRVSYEQYF.

J is TRBJ1-1 and V is TRBV19; weak D call: TRBD1 (5 bases). Between the trimmed V and J ends, which lost 8 bases and 0 bases, there was a span of 13 bases. CDR3 length equals 14 residues. Germline assignment: CDR1 LNHDA and CDR2 SQIVND (reference sequence). The DNA of the CDR3 is TGTGCCAGTGGGGCGGAGATTATGAACACTGAAGCTTTCTTT. This sequence encodes CASGAEIMNTEAFF.

This chain uses TRBV5-1 with TRBJ2-1; D gene uncertain. The CDR3 is made up of 11 amino acids. Germline CDR1 and CDR2: SGHRS and YFSETQ. The V and J ends lost 4 bases and 5 bases respectively, with 4 bases between them. The CDR3 here is CASSLDNEQFF. The CDR3 DNA is TGCGCCAGCAGCCTCGACAATGAGCAGTTCTTC.

The genes are TRBV4-2 and TRBJ2-7; D is possibly TRBD2 (5 bases). Germline CDR1 reads LGHNA; CDR2 reads YNFKEQ. V lost 1 base and J lost 2, with 15 bases in between. The CDR3 is 16 amino acids. The CDR3 DNA reads as TGTGCCAGCAGCCAAGTGGGAGACCCAGAGGCCTACGAGCAGTACTTC. Translated: CASSQVGDPEAYEQYF.

The gene calls are TRBV5-5 and TRBJ1-1; TRBD1 aligns across 9 bases. With 4 bases clipped from V and 3 bases from J, the junction kept 4 bases outside the gene matches. Germline CDR1 and CDR2: SGHKS and YYEKEE (reference sequence). This CDR3 is 14 amino acids long. The CDR3 protein is CASSPGQGDTEAFF. CDR3 nucleotide sequence: TGTGCCAGCAGCCCGGGACAGGGTGACACTGAAGCTTTCTTT.

The genes are TRBV2 and TRBJ2-3; a weak D match, TRBD2 (5 bases). The V gene's germline CDR1 is SNHLY and CDR2 FYNNEI. Trimming shortened V by 3 bases and J by 2 bases, and 15 bases separated the two germline ends. The CDR3 covers 16 residues. DNA for the CDR3: TGTGCCAGCAGTGATCCCCAGCGGACGATCACAGATACGCAGTATTTT. Residues: CASSDPQRTITDTQYF.

This clone was detected only a few times. The chain combines TRBV5-4 with TRBJ1-1; 10 bases fit TRBD1. In germline, CDR1 is SGHNT, CDR2 YYREEE (reference sequence). Trimming removed 3 bases from V and 3 bases from J; junction bases left unmatched: 11. The CDR3 extends over 17 amino acids. The CDR3 loop reads CASSSPGQGKEDTEAFF. The CDR3 DNA reads TGTGCCAGCAGCTCGCCGGGACAGGGGAAGGAAGACACTGAAGCTTTCTTT. The whole variable domain, remainder taken from reference TRBV5-4 and TRBJ1-1, is ETGVTQSPTHLIKTRGQQVTLRCSSQSGHNTVSWYQQALGQGPQFIFQYYREEENGRGNFPPRFSGLQFPNYSSELNVNALELDDSALYLCASSSPGQGKEDTEAFFGQGTRLTVV.

V and J are TRBV19 and TRBJ1-4, with D perhaps TRBD1 (5 bases). Germline V gene lookup returns CDR1 LNHDA and CDR2 SQIVND (reference sequence). This CDR3 has 15 amino acids. V lost 4 bases and J lost 2, with 11 bases in between. In DNA form, the CDR3 reads TGTGCCAGTAGTACCCCAGGGATGACTAATGAAAAACTGTTTTTT. This gives the protein CASSTPGMTNEKLFF.

The chain is built from TRBV7-2 and TRBJ2-1; TRBD2 matches 16 bases. The CDR3 runs 17 residues. Trimming took 1 base from V and 10 from J; bases not matched to a gene: 7. Germline V gives CDR1 SGHTA, CDR2 FQGNSA. The CDR3 spells CASSLVGLAGGGKEQFF. The CDR3 DNA is TGTGCCAGCAGCTTAGTGGGACTAGCGGGAGGGGGAAAAGAGCAGTTCTTC.

V usage is TRBV19 and J usage is TRBJ2-5; D might be TRBD2 (5 bases). This CDR3 region has 12 residues. Germline lookup yields CDR1 LNHDA and CDR2 SQIVND (reference sequence). Trimming pared 10 bases from V and 11 bases from J, leaving 20 bases between. CDR3 amino acids: CATSLAGSGQYF. CDR3 nucleotide sequence: TGTGCCACATCCCTAGCCGGGTCCGGTCAGTACTTC.

This rearrangement joins TRBV11-2 to TRBJ2-1, with D maybe TRBD2 (6 bases). Germline values: CDR1 SGHAT, CDR2 FQNNGV. V was clipped by 0 bases and J by 7 bases, with 10 bases between them. The CDR3 runs to 14 residues. The CDR3 sequence: CASSLEWRENEQFF. CDR3 nucleotides: TGTGCCAGCAGCTTAGAGTGGCGGGAAAATGAGCAGTTCTTC.

Only one count was recorded for this clone. The chain joins TRBV4-2 to TRBJ2-1; TRBD1 might be the D (6 bases). Deletions cut 5 bases from V and 4 bases from J, with 18 bases between. The CDR3 has 16 amino acids. Looked up from germline, CDR1 is LGHNA and CDR2 is YNFKEQ. CDR3 sequence (DNA): TGTGCCAGCAGCGCCCAGGTTGGGACAACTTACAATGAGCAGTTCTTC. Its translation is CASSAQVGTTYNEQFF.

The chain is built from TRBV5-6 and TRBJ2-7; 10 nucleotides line up with TRBD1. Germline V CDR1 and CDR2: SGHDT, YYEEEE. V trimming: 6 bases; J trimming: 3 bases; junction bases outside the gene matches: 6. This CDR3 region has 14 residues. The chain's CDR3 is CASTGTGVVYEQYF. In DNA, the CDR3 is TGTGCCAGCACCGGGACAGGGGTGGTCTACGAGCAGTACTTC.

There are a few counts of this clone. The gene calls are TRBV5-6 and TRBJ2-1; a possible D gene is TRBD2 (6 bases). The CDR3 is made up of 18 amino acids. Trimming removed 3 bases from V and 0 bases from J, with 19 bases in between. Germline V gene lookup returns CDR1 SGHDT and CDR2 YYEEEE. In nucleotides, the CDR3 is TGTGCCAGCAGCTGGGGGGAGTCGGGGCTTATCTCCTACAATGAGCAGTTCTTC. It specifies CASSWGESGLISYNEQFF.

The genes are TRBV4-1 and TRBJ1-2, with 7 bases lining up with TRBD1. CDR3 size: 16 residues. Germline CDR1 MGHRA, CDR2 YSYEKL. V was pared by 0 bases and J by 1 base, with 5 bases of the junction left unmatched. CDR3 DNA sequence: TGCGCCAGCAGCCAAGAGGCGGGACAGCTTAACTATGGCTACACCTTC. This translates into CASSQEAGQLNYGYTF.

CDR3 DNA: TGTGCCAGCAGGCCTACCGGGACAGTTTTCCACGAGCAGTACTTC. Translating gives CASRPTGTVFHEQYF. This chain joins TRBV6-1 and TRBJ2-7; TRBD1 aligns across 7 bases. The CDR3 extends over 15 amino acids. CDR1 and CDR2 (germline): MNHNS, SASEGT. V was clipped by 6 bases and J by 5 bases; unmatched bases: 13.

The V call is TRBV19, the J call TRBJ1-2, with D hard to call. With 5 bases removed from V and 3 bases from J, the gap between germline ends came to 7 bases. The length of the CDR3 is 12 residues. CDR1 is LNHDA, CDR2 SQIVND, per germline (reference sequence). The CDR3 DNA follows: TGTGCCAGTAGTCTGGGAGACTATGGCTACACCTTC. Translation: CASSLGDYGYTF.

This chain links TRBV19 with TRBJ2-4, with 8 bases aligning to TRBD1. The CDR3 has 15 amino acids. Unmatched junction bases numbered 9, after V lost 4 bases and J lost 7 bases. Looked up from germline, CDR1 is LNHDA and CDR2 is SQIVND (reference sequence). This chain's CDR3 is CASSTPSWTGNIQYF. CDR3 in DNA: TGTGCCAGTAGTACACCCTCCTGGACAGGGAACATTCAGTACTTC.

The V call is TRBV7-9, the J call TRBJ2-3; 7 nucleotides align to TRBD1. V lost 5 bases, J lost 2 bases, and 4 bases stayed unmatched. The germline CDR1 and CDR2 sequences are SEHNR and FQNEAQ (reference sequence). This CDR3 is built from 14 residues. CDR3 in DNA: TGTGCCAGCAGCCTGGGACAGACCACAGATACGCAGTATTTT. Translated: CASSLGQTTDTQYF. Full variable domain (missing parts from reference TRBV7-9 and TRBJ2-3): DTGVSQNPRHKITKRGQNVTFRCDPISEHNRLYWYRQTLGQGPEFLTYFQNEAQLEKSRLLSDRFSAERPKGSFSTLEIQRTEQGDSAMYLCASSLGQTTDTQYFGPGTRLTVL.

The CDR3 is CASSLAVRASGLQETQYF. The DNA for the CDR3 is TGTGCCAGCAGCTTAGCTGTCAGGGCTAGCGGACTCCAAGAGACCCAGTACTTC. The chain couples TRBV7-8 to TRBJ2-5; 7 positions match TRBD2. Germline values: CDR1 SGHVS, CDR2 FQNEAQ. Germline trimming cut 0 bases from V and 1 base from J; bases unmatched to any gene: 11. This CDR3 region has 18 residues.

The chain links TRBV11-1 to TRBJ1-1; TRBD1 agrees at 7 bases. CDR1 is SGHAT, CDR2 FQDESV, per germline (reference sequence). Losses at the gene ends were 3 bases for V and 10 bases for J; bases not matched to a gene: 8. The CDR3 is made up of 13 amino acids. This CDR3 reads CASSFGDRVPAFF. Here the CDR3 DNA reads TGTGCCAGCAGCTTTGGAGACAGGGTACCAGCTTTCTTT.

This chain uses TRBV2 with TRBJ2-5; tentative D call: TRBD1 (5 bases). In germline, CDR1 is SNHLY, CDR2 FYNNEI. The V end was cut by 6 bases, the J end by 4 bases, with 18 bases between. The CDR3 contains 15 residues. In DNA form, the CDR3 reads TGTGCCAGCAGAGATCCGGACCCTCAGGGAGAGACCCAGTACTTC. It specifies CASRDPDPQGETQYF.